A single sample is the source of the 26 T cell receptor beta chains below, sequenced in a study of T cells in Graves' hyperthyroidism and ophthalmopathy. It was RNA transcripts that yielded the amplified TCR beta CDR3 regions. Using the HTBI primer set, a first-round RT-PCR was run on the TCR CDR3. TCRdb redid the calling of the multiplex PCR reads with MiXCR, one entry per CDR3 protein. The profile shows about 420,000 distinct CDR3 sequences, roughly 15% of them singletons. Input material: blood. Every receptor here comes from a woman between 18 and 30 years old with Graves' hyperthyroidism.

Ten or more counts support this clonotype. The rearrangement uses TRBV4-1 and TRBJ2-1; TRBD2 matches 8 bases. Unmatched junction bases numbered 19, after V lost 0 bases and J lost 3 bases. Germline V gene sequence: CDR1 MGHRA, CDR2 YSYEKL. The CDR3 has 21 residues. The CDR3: CASSQEGGRGSGITFYNEQFF. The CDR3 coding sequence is TGCGCCAGCAGCCAAGAAGGGGGACGTGGTAGCGGGATAACATTCTACAATGAGCAGTTCTTC.

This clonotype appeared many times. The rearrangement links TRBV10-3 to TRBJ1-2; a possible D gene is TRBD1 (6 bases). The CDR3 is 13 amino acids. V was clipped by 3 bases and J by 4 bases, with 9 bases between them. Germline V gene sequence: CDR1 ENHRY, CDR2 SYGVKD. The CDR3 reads CAISEGTLYGYTF. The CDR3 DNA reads TGTGCCATCAGTGAAGGGACACTCTATGGCTACACCTTC.

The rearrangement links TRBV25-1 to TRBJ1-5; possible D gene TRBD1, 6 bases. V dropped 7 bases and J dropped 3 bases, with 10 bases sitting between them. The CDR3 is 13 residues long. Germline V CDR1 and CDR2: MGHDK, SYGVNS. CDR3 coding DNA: TGTGCCAGCAAGCCAGGGGACAATCAGCCCCAGCATTTT. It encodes CASKPGDNQPQHF. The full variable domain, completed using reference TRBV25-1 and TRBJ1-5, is EADIYQTPRYLVIGTGKKITLECSQTMGHDKMYWYQQDPGMELHLIHYSYGVNSTEKGDLSSESTVSRIRTEHFPLTLESARPSHTSQYLCASKPGDNQPQHFGDGTRLSIL.

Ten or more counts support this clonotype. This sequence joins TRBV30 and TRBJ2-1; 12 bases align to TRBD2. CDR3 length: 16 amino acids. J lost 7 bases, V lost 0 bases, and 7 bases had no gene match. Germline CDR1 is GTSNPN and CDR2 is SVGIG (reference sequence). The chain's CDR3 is CAWSVLLAGGRNEQFF. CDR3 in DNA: TGTGCCTGGAGTGTACTCCTAGCGGGAGGGCGTAATGAGCAGTTCTTC.

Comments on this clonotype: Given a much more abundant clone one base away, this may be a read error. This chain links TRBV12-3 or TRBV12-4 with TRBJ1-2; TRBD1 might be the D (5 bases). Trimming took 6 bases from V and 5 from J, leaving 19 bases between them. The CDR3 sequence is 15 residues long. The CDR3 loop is CASSRRDGSPYGYTF. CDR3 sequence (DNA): TGTGCCAGCAGCCGCCGGGACGGGAGCCCGTATGGCTACACCTTC.

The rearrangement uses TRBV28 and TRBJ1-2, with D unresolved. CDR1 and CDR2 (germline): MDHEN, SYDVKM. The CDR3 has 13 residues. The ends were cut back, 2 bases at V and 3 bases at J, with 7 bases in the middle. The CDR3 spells CASSLAQHYGYTF. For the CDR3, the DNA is TGTGCCAGCAGTTTAGCACAGCACTATGGCTACACCTTC.

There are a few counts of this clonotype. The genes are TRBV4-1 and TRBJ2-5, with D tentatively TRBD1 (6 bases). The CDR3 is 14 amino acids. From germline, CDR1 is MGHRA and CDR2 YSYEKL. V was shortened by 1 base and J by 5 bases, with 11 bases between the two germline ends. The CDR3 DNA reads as TGCGCCAGCAGCCAAGCGGACAGAAAGGAGACCCAGTACTTC. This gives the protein CASSQADRKETQYF.

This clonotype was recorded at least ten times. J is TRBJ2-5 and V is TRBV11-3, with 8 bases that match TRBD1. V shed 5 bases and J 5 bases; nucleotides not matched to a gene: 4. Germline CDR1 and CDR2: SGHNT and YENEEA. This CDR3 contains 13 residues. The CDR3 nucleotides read TGTGCCAGCAGCATGGGACAGGTGGAGACCCAGTACTTC. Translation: CASSMGQVETQYF.

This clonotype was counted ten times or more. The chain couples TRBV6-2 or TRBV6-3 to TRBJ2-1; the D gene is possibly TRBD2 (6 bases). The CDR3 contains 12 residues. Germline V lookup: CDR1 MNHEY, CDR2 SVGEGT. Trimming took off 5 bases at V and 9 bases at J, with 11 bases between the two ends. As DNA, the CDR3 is TGTGCCAGCAGTCCCCGGGAGAGTGAGCAGTTCTTC. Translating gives CASSPRESEQFF.

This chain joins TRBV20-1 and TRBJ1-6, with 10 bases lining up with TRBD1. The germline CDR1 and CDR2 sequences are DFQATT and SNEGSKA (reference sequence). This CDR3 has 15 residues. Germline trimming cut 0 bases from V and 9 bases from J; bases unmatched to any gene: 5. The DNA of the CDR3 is TGCAGTGCTAGAGATGGGGGACAGGGGAGTTCACCCCTCCACTTT. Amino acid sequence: CSARDGGQGSSPLHF.

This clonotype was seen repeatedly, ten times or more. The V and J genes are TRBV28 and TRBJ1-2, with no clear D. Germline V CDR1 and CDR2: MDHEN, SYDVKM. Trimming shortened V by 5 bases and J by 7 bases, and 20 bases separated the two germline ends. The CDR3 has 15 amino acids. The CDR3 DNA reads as TGTGCCAGCAGTCACCTCGCCGCGGGTACGACTGGCTACACCTTC. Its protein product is CASSHLAAGTTGYTF.

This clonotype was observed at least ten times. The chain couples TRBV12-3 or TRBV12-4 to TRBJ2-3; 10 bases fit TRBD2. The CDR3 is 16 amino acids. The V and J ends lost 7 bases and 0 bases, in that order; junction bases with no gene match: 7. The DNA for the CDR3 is TGTGCCAGCACCATACTAGCGGGATCGAGCACAGATACGCAGTATTTT. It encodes CASTILAGSSTDTQYF.

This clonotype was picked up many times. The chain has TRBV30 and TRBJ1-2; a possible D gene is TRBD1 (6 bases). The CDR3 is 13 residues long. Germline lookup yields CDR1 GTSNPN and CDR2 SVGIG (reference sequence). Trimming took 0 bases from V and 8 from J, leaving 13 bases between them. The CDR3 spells CAWSVGLGGGYTF. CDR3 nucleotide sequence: TGTGCCTGGAGTGTCGGTTTAGGGGGAGGCTACACCTTC.

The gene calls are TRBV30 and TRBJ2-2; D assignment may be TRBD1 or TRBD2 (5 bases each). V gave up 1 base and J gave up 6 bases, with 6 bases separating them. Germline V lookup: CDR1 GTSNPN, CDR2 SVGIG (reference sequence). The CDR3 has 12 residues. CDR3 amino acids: CAWSAGPGELFF. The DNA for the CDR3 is TGTGCCTGGAGTGCGGGGCCCGGGGAGCTGTTTTTT.

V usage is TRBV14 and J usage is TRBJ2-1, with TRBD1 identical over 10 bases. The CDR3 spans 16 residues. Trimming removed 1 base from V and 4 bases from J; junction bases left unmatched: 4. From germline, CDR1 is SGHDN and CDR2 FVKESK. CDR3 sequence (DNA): TGTGCCAGCAGCCAAGGGACAGGGGGGGCTTACAATGAGCAGTTCTTC. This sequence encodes CASSQGTGGAYNEQFF.

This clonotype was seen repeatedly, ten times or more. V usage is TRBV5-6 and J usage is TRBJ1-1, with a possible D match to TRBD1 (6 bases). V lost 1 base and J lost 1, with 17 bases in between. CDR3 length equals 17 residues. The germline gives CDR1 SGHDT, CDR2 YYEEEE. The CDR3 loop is CASSLRGHRVRNTEAFF. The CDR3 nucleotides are TGTGCCAGCAGCTTGAGGGGTCACAGGGTGAGGAACACTGAAGCTTTCTTT.

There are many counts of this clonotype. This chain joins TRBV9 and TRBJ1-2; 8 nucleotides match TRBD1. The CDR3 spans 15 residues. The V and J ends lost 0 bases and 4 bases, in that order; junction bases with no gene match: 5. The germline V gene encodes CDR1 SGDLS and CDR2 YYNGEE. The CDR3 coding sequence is TGTGCCAGCAGCGTAGTGACAGGGGATTTCTATGGCTACACCTTC. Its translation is CASSVVTGDFYGYTF.

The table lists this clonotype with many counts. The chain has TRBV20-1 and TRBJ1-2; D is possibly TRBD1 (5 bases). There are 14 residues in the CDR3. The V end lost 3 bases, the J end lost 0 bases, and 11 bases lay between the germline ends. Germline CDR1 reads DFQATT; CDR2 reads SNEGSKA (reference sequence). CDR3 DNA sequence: TGCAGTGCTAGCTCTGGGGGAGCTAACTATGGCTACACCTTC. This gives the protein CSASSGGANYGYTF.

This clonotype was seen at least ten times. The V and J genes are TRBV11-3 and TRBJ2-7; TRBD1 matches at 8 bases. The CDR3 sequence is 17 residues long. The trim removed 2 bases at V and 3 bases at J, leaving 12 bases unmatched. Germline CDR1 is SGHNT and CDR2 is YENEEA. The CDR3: CASSLPISDRAGYEQYF. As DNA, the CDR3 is TGTGCCAGCAGCTTACCAATCTCGGACAGGGCGGGCTACGAGCAGTACTTC.

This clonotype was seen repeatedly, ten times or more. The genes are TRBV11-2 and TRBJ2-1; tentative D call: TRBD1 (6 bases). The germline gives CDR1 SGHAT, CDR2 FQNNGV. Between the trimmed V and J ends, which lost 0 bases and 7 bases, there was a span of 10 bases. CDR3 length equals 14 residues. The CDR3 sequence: CASSLDQGFNEQFF. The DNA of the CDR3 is TGTGCCAGCAGCTTAGACCAGGGGTTTAATGAGCAGTTCTTC.

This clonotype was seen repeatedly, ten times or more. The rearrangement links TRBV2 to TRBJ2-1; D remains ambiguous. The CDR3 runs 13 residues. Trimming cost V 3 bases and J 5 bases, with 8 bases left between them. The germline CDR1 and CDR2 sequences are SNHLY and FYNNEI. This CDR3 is CASSDPQNNEQFF. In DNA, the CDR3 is TGTGCCAGCAGTGATCCCCAGAACAATGAGCAGTTCTTC.

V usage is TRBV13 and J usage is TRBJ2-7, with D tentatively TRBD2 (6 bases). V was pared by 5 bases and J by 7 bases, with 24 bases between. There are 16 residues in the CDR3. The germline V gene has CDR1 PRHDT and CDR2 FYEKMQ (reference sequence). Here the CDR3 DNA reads TGTGCCAGCAGCCGACTCCTATCGGGAGAGTCGAAAGAGCAGTACTTC. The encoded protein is CASSRLLSGESKEQYF.

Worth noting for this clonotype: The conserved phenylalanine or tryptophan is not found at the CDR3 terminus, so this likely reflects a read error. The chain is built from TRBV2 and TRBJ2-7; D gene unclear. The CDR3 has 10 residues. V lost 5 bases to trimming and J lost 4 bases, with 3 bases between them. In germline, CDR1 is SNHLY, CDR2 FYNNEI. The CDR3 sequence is CASSKYEQYI. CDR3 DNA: TGTGCCAGCAGTAAGTACGAGCAGTACATC.

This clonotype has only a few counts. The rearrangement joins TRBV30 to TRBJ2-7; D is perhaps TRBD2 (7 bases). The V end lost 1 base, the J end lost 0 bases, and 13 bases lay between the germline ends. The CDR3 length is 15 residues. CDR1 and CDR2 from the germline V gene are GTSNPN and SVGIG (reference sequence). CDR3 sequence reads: CAWSGGRESSYEQYF. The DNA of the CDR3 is TGTGCCTGGAGTGGGGGGCGGGAGAGCTCCTACGAGCAGTACTTC. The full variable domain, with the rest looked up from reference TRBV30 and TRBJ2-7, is SQTIHQWPATLVQPVGSPLSLECTVEGTSNPNLYWYRQAAGRGLQLLFYSVGIGQISSEVPQNLSASRPQDRQFILSSKKLLLSDSGFYLCAWSGGRESSYEQYFGPGTRLTVT.

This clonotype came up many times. CDR3 nucleotide sequence: TGTGCCAGCAGTTCCCTTGATCAGCCCCAGCATTTT. It specifies CASSSLDQPQHF. The chain is built from TRBV27 and TRBJ1-5; D uncertain. The CDR3 runs to 12 residues. Trimming shortened V by 4 bases and J by 5 bases, and 6 bases separated the two germline ends. CDR1 is MNHEY, CDR2 SMNVEV, per germline (reference sequence).

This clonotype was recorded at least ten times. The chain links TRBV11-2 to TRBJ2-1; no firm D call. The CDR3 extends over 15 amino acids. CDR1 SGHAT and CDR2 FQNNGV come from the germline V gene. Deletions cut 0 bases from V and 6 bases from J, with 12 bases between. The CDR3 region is CASSLDFTDGNEQFF. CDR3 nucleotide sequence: TGTGCCAGCAGCTTAGATTTCACGGATGGCAATGAGCAGTTCTTC. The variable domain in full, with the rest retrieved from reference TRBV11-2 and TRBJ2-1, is EAGVAQSPRYKIIEKRQSVAFWCNPISGHATLYWYQQILGQGPKLLIQFQNNGVVDDSQLPKDRFSAERLKGVDSTLKIQPAKLEDSAVYLCASSLDFTDGNEQFFGPGTRLTVL.